The clone carrying this T cell receptor beta chain was observed many times. Unique molecular identifiers tagged the TCRbeta library. From the PCR reads, TCRdb called clonotypes with MiXCR, one entry per CDR3 protein. The data contain about 1,000,000 distinct CDR3 sequences, about 31% of them singletons. The CDR3 contains 19 residues. Between the trimmed V and J ends, which lost 3 bases and 0 bases, there was a span of 24 bases. The sample is drawn from a study of T-cell reconstitution after alpha-beta-depleted transplantation in children. This material consisted of PBMCs, mostly from graft donor cells, taken 360 days after TCRalphabeta/CD19-depleted stem cell transplant. This TCR was recovered from a boy under two years old who had a stem cell transplant for SCID, so the T cells may come from the graft donor. This sequence joins TRBV12-3 or TRBV12-4 and TRBJ2-7; D is possibly TRBD2 (7 bases). CDR3 DNA: TGTGCCAGCAGTTTCCCCACTGGGAGGGGGGTAATAAGCTCCTACGAGCAGTACTTC. Translation: CASSFPTGRGVISSYEQYF.